This TCR beta chain was identified in a study of blood T cell repertoires in COVID-19. After removal of 1 base from V and 3 bases from J, the junction contained 4 bases not matched to a gene. Germline CDR1 is SGHRS and CDR2 is YFSETQ. This CDR3 has 15 amino acids. Sequencing was performed with immunoSEQ multiplex PCR; in TCRdb, only in-frame clones are kept and a portion is missing. The sample consists of about 370,000 clones, around 89% of them appearing once. The V and J genes are TRBV5-1 and TRBJ2-1; 7 nucleotides line up with TRBD2. Sequencing was performed on peripheral blood. The sequence came from a woman in her 30s with COVID-19, enrolled during active disease. CDR3 in amino acids: CASSLLAEFYNEQFF. The CDR3 region has the DNA TGCGCCAGCAGCTTGCTAGCGGAGTTCTACAATGAGCAGTTCTTC.